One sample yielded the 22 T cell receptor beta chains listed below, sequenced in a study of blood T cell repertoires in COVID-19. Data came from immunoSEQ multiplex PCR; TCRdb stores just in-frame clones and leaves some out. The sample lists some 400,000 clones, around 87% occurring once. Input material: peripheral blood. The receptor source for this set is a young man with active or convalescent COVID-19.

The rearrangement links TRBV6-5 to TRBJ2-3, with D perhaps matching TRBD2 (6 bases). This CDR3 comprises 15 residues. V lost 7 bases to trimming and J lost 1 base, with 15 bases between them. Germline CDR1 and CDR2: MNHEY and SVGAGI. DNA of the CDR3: TGTGCCAGCACCCGGGGGAGCCCCCGCACAGATACGCAGTATTTT. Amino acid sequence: CASTRGSPRTDTQYF.

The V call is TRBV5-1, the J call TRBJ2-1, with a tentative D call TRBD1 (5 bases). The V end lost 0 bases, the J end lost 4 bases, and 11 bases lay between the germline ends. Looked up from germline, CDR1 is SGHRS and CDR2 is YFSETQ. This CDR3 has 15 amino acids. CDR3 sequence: CASSLAGLGYNEQFF. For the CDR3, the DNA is TGCGCCAGCAGCTTGGCAGGGCTAGGTTACAATGAGCAGTTCTTC.

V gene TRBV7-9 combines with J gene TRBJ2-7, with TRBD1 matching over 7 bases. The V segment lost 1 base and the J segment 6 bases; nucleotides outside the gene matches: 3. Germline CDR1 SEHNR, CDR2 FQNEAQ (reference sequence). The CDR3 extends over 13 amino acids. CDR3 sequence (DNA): TGTGCCAGCAGCTTAGAGGGGGCTCTCGAGCAGTACTTC. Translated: CASSLEGALEQYF. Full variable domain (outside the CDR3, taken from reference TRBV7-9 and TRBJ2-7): DTGVSQNPRHKITKRGQNVTFRCDPISEHNRLYWYRQTLGQGPEFLTYFQNEAQLEKSRLLSDRFSAERPKGSFSTLEIQRTEQGDSAMYLCASSLEGALEQYFGPGTRLTVT.

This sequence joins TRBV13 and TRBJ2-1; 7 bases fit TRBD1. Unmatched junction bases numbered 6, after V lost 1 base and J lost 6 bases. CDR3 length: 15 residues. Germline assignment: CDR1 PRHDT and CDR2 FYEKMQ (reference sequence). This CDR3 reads CASSLETGMGNEQFF. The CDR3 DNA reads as TGTGCCAGCAGCTTAGAGACAGGGATGGGCAATGAGCAGTTCTTC.

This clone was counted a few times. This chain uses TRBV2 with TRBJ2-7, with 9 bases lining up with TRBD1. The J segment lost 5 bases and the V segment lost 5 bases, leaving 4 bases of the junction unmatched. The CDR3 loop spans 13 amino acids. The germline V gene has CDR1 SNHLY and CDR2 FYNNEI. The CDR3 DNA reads TGTGCCAGCAGTCGGGACAGGGAAAACGAGCAGTACTTC. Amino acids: CASSRDRENEQYF.

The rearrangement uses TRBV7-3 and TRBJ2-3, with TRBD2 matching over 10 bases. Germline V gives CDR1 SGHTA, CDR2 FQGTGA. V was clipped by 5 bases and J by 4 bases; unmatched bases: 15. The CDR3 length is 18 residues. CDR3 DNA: TGTGCCAGCAGCCAACCGAGCGGGAGGGCCAGGAAGGCAGATACGCAGTATTTT. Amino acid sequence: CASSQPSGRARKADTQYF.

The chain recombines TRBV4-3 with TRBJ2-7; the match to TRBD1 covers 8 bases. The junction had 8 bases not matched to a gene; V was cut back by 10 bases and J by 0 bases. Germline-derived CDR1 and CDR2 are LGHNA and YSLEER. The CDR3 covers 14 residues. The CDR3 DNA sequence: TGCGCCACCTCGCCCGGGACAGGCTCCTACGAGCAGTACTTC. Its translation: CATSPGTGSYEQYF.

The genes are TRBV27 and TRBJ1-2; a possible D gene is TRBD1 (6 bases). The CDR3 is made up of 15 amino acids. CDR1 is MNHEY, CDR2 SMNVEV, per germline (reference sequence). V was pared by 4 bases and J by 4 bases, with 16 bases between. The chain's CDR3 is CASSSTGRPGYGYTF. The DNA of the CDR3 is TGTGCCAGCAGTTCGACAGGCCGCCCTGGCTATGGCTACACCTTC.

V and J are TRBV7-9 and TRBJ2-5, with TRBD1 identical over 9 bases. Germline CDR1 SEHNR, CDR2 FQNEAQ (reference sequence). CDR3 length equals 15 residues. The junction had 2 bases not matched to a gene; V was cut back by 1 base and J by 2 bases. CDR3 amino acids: CASSLVQGAQETQYF. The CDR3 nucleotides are TGTGCCAGCAGCTTAGTACAGGGGGCACAAGAGACCCAGTACTTC.

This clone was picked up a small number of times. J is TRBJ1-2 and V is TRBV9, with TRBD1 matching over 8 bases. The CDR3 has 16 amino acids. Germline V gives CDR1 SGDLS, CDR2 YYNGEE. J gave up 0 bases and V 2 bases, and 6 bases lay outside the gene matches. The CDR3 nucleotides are TGTGCCAGCAGCGTTGACAGGGGAACAGCTAACTATGGCTACACCTTC. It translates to CASSVDRGTANYGYTF.

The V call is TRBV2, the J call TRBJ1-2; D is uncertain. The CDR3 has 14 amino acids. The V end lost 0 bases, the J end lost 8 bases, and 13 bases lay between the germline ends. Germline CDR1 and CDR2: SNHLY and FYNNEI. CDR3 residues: CASSEALIGSGYTF. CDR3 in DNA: TGTGCCAGCAGTGAAGCGCTGATTGGCTCCGGCTACACCTTC.

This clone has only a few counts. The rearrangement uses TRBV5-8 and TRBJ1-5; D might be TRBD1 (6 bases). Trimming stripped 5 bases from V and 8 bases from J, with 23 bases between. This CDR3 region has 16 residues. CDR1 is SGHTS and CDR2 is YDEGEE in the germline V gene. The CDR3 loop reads CASRSGRGGAYEPQHF. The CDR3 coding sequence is TGTGCCAGCAGATCGGGGCGAGGGGGGGCGTACGAGCCCCAGCATTTT.

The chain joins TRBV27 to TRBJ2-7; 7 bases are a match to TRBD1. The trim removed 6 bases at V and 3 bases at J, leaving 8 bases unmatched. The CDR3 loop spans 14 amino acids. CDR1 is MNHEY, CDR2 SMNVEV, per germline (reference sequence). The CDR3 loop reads CASRPGQRFYEQYF. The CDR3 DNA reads TGTGCCAGCAGGCCGGGACAGCGCTTCTACGAGCAGTACTTC.

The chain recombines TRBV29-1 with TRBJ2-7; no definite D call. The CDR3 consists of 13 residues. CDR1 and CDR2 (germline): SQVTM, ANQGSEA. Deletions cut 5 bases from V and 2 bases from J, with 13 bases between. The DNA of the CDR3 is TGCAGCGTTAAAGCGCTACTTACCTACGAGCAGTACTTC. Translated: CSVKALLTYEQYF.

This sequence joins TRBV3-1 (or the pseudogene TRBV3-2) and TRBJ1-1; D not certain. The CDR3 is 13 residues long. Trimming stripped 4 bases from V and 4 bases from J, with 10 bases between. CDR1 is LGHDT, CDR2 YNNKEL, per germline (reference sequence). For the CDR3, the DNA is TGTGCCAGCAGCCCCCGGGTTGTCACTGAAGCTTTCTTT. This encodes CASSPRVVTEAFF.

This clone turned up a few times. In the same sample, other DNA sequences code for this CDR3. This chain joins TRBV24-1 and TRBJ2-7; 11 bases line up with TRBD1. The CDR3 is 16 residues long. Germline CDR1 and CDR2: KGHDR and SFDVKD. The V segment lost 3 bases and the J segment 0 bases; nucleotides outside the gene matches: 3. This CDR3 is CATSDPGTGGSYEQYF. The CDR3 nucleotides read TGTGCCACCAGTGATCCCGGGACAGGGGGCTCCTACGAGCAGTACTTC.

Here the CDR3 reads CASSMRTNYGYTF. Here the CDR3 DNA reads TGTGCCAGTAGTATGCGTACTAACTATGGCTACACCTTC. The chain employs TRBV19 and TRBJ1-2; D call uncertain. This CDR3 is 13 amino acids long. Germline V gene data show CDR1 as LNHDA and CDR2 as SQIVND (reference sequence). V lost 3 bases and J lost 0, with 5 bases in between.

The CDR3 coding sequence is TGTGCCAGCAGTGGATCCGGGACAGAGTATGGCTACACCTTC. Amino acids: CASSGSGTEYGYTF. The V and J genes are TRBV28 and TRBJ1-2; TRBD1 matches 7 bases. With V trimmed by 5 bases and J by 5 bases, 8 bases remained unmatched. CDR1 is MDHEN, CDR2 SYDVKM, per germline. The CDR3 consists of 14 residues.

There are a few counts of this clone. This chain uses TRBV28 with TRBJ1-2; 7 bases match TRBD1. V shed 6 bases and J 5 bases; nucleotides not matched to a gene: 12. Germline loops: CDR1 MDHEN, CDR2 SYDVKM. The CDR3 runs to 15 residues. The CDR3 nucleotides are TGTGCCAGCAGGATCACAGGGGCCCCAGAGTATGGCTACACCTTC. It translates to CASRITGAPEYGYTF.

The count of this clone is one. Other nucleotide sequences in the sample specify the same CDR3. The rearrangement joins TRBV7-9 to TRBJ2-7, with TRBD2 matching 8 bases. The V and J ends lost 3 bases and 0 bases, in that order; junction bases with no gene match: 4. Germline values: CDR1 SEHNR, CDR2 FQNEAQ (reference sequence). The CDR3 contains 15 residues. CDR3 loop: CASSFLLAGSYEQYF. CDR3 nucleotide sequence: TGTGCCAGCAGCTTCCTGCTAGCGGGCTCCTACGAGCAGTACTTC.

DNA of the CDR3: TGCGCCAGCAGCTTGGGGTCGGGTGATGAAAAACTGTTTTTT. This encodes CASSLGSGDEKLFF. V gene TRBV5-1 combines with J gene TRBJ1-4; D is undetermined. Germline CDR1 reads SGHRS; CDR2 reads YFSETQ. This CDR3 is built from 14 residues. With 0 bases removed from V and 6 bases from J, the gap between germline ends came to 9 bases.

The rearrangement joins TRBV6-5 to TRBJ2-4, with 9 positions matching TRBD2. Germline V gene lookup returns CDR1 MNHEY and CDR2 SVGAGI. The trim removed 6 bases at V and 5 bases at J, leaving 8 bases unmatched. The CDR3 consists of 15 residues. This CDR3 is CASRMAGGGENIQYF. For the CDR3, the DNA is TGTGCCAGCAGGATGGCGGGAGGGGGCGAAAACATTCAGTACTTC.